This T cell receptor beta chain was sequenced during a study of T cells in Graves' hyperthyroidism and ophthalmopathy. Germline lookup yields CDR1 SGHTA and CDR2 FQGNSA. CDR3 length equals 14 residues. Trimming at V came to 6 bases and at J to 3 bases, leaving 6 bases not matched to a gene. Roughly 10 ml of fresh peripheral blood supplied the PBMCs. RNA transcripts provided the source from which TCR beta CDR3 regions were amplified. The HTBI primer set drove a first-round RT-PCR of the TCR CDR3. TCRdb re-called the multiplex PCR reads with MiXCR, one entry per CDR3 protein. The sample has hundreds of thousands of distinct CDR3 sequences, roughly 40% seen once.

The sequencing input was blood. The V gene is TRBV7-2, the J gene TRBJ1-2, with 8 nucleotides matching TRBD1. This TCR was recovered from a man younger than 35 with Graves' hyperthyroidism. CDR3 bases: TGTGCCAGCAGTCAGGACAGGGAACACTATGGCTACACCTTC. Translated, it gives CASSQDREHYGYTF.